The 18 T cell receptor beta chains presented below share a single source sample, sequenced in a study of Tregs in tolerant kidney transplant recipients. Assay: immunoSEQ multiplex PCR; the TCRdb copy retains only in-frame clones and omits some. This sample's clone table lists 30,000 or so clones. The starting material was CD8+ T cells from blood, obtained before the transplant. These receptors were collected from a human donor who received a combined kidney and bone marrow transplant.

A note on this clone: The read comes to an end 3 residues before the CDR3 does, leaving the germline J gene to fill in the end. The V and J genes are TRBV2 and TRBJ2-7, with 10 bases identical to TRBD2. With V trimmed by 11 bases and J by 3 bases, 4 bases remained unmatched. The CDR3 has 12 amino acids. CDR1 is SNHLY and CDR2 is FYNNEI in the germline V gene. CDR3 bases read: TGTGCCGGTGGGACTAGCGTCTACGAG. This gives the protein CAGGTSVYE. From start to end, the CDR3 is CAGGTSVYEQYF.

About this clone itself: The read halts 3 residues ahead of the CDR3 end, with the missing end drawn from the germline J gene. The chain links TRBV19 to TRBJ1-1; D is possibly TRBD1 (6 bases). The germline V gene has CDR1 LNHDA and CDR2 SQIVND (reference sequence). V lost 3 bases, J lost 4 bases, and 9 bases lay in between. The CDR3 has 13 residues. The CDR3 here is CASSIRGATEAFF. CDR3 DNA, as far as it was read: TGTGCCAGTAGTATCAGGGGTGCCACTGAA.

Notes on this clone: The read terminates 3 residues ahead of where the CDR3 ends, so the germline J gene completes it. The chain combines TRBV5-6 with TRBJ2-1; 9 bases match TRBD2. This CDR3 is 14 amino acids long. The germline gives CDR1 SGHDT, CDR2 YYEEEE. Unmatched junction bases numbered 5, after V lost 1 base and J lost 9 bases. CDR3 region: CASSLLAGVAEQFF. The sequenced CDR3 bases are TGTGCCAGCAGCTTGTTAGCGGGAGTAGCTGAG.

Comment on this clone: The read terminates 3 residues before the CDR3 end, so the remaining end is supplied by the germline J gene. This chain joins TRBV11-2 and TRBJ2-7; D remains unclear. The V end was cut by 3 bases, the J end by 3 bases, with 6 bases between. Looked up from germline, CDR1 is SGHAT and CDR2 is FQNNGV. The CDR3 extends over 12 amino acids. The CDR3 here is CASSFGIYEQYF. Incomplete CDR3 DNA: TGTGCCAGCAGCTTTGGCATCTACGAG.

CDR3 residues: CATTFGTSYNEQFF. Incomplete CDR3 DNA: TGTGCCACGACCTTCGGGACTAGTTACAATGAG. The chain joins TRBV6-2 or TRBV6-3 to TRBJ2-1, with 8 bases aligning to TRBD2. The read falls 3 residues short of the CDR3 end, and the missing part is taken from the germline J gene. There are 14 residues in the CDR3. The V segment lost 10 bases and the J segment 4 bases; nucleotides outside the gene matches: 9. Germline V gene lookup returns CDR1 MNHEY and CDR2 SVGEGT.

The sequenced CDR3 bases are TGTGCCAGCAGCTTAGCGCCAGACCAAGAGACC. Translated: CASSLAPDQET. The whole CDR3 is CASSLAPDQETQYF. The chain has TRBV7-6 and TRBJ2-5; D is unclear. The CDR3 end falls 3 residues outside the read, so it is completed with the germline J gene. With 0 bases removed from V and 0 bases from J, the gap between germline ends came to 5 bases. Germline CDR1 and CDR2: SGHVS and FNYEAQ. The CDR3 totals 14 residues.

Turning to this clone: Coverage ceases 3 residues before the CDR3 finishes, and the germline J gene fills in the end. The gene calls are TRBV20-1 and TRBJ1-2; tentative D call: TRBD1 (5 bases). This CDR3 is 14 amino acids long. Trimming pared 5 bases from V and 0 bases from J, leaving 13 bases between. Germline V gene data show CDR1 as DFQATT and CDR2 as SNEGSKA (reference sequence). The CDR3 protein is CSAPPGGANYGYTF. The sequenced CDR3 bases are TGCAGTGCTCCGCCCGGGGGAGCTAACTATGGC.

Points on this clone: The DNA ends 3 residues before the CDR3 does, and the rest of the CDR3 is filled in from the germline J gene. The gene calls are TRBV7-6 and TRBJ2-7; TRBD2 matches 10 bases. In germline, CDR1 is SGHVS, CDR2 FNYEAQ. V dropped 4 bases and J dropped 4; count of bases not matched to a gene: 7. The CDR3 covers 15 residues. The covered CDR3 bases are TGTGCCAGCAGCTCAGGACTAGCGGACTTTTACGAG. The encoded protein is CASSSGLADFYE. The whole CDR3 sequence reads CASSSGLADFYEQYF.

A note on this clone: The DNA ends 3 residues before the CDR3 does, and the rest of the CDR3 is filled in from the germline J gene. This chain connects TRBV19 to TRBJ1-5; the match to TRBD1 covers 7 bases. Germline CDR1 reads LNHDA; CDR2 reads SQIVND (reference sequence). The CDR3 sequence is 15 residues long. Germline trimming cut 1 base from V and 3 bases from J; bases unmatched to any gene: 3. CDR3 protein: CASSIGQGINQPQHF. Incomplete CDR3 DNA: TGTGCCAGTAGTATAGGACAGGGCATCAATCAGCCC.

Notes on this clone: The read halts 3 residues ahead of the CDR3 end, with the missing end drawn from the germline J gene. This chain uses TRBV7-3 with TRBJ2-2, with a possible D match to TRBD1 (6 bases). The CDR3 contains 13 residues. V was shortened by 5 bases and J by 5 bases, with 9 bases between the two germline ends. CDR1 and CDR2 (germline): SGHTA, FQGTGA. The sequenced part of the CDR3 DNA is TGTGCCAGCAGCGACGGACAGACCGGGGAG. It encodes CASSDGQTGE. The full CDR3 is CASSDGQTGELFF.

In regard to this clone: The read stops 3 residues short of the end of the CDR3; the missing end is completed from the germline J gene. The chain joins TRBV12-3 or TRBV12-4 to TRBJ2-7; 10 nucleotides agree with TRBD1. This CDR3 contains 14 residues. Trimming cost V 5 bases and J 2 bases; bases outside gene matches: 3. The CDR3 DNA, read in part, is TGTGCCAGCAGTCCGACAGGGGGCACCTACGAG. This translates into CASSPTGGTYE. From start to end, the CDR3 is CASSPTGGTYEQYF.

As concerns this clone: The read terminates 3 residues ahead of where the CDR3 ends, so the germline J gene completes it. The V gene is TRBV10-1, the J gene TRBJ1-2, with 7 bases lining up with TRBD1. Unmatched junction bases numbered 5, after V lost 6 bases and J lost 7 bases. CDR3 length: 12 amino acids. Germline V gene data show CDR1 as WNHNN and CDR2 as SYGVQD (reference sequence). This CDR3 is CASRVTGIGYTF. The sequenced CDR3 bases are TGCGCCAGCAGGGTGACAGGGATTGGC.

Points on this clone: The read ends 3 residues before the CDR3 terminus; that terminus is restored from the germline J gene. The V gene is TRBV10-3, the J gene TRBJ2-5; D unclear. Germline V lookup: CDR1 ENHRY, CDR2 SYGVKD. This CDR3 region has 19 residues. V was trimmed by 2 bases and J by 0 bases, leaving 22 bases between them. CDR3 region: CAISEGSLAGPQYQETQYF. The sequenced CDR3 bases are TGTGCCATCAGTGAGGGCTCTCTGGCAGGCCCTCAGTACCAAGAGACC.

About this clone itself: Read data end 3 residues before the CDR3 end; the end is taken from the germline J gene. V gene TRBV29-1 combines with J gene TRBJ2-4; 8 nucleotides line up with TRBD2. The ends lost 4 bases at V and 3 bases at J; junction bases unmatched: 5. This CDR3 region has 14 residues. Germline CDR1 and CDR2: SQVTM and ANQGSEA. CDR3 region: CSVALAGLKNIQYF. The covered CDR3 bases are TGCAGCGTTGCGCTAGCGGGCCTCAAAAACATT.

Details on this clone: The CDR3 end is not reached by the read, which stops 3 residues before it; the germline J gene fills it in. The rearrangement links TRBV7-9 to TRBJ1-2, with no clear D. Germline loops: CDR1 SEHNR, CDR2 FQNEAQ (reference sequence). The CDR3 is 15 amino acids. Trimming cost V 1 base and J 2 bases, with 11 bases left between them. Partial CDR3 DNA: TGTGCCAGCAGCTTAGTTGGTTCGGGGAACTATGGC. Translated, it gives CASSLVGSGNYG. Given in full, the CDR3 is CASSLVGSGNYGYTF.

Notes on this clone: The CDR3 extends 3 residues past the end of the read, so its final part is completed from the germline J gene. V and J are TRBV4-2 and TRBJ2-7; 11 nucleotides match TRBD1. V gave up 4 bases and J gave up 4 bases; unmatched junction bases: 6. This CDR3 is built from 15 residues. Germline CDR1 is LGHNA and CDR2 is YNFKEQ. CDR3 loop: CASSPSGTGGYEQYF. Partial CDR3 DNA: TGTGCCAGCAGCCCAAGCGGGACAGGGGGGTACGAG.

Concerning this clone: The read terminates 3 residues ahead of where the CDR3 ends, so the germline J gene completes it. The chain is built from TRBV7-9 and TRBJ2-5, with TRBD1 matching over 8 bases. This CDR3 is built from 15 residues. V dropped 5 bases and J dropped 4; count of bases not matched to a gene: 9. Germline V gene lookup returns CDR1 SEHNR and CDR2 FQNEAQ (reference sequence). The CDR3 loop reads CASSQGQGLVETQYF. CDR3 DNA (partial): TGTGCCAGCAGCCAAGGACAGGGTTTGGTAGAGACC.

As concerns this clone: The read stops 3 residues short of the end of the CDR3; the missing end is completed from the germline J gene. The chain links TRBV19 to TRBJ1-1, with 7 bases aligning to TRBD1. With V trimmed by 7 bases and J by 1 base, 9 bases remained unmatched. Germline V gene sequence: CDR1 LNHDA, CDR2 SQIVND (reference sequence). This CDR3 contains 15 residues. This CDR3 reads CASTGTDTGNTEAFF. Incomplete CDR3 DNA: TGTGCCAGTACTGGGACAGACACGGGGAACACTGAA.